This T cell receptor (beta chain) was obtained from a study of shared clonotypes between healthy human individuals. A remark on this clone: Its antigen is still unknown.

The V gene's germline CDR1 is SGHNT and CDR2 YENEEA. V was pared by 5 bases and J by 3 bases, with 9 bases between. This CDR3 region has 13 residues. Here immunoSEQ multiplex PCR was the method, and the copy in TCRdb shows in-frame clones only, minus some. The sample includes over 700,000 clones, approximately 72% of them seen just once. Points from the study as a whole: What limited the represented genetic and exposure-history diversity was the small number of donors.

All donors qualified as healthy HIV-negative adults and had experienced no recent acute infections or vaccinations. CD4+ cells were split into CD45RA+ naive and CD45RA-negative memory subsets. Sequencing was carried out using memory CD4+ T cells sorted from blood. Subset specified: CD45RA-negative fraction. V is TRBV11-3 and J is TRBJ2-3, with a weak D call TRBD2 (5 bases). The origin of this receptor is a woman aged 25 to 39 in good health. DNA for the CDR3: TGTGCCAGCAGCCTAGGCGGGACAGATACGCAGTATTTT. It is translated as CASSLGGTDTQYF.